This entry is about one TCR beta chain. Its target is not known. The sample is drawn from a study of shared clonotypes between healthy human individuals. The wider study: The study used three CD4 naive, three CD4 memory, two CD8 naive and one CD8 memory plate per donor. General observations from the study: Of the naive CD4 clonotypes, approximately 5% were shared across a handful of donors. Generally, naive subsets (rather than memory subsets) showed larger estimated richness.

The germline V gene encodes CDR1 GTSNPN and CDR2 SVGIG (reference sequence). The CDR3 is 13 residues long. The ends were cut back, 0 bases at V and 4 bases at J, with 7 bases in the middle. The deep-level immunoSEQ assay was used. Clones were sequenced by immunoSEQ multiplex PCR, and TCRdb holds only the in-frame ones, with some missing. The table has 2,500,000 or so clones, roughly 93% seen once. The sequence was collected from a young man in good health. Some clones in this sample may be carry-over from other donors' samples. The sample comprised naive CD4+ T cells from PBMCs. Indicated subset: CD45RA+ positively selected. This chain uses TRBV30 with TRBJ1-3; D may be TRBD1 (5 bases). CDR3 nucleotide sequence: TGTGCCTGGAGTGTAGGGACCGGAAACACCATATATTTT. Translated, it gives CAWSVGTGNTIYF.